The rows below give T cell receptor beta chains drawn from one sample of a study of T-cell memory formation after mild COVID-19. TCRdb fed the 5' RACE reads into MiXCR, producing one record per CDR3 protein. The sample yields around 510,000 distinct CDR3 sequences, less than 25% seen once. Sequencing was performed on PBMCs or a T cell subset sorted from them (not recorded which). Receptors originate from an adult woman who had mild COVID-19 (a few samples of this study predate the infection). Cell type and time point are not known. Each CDR3 is given with its conserved first and last residue. A D gene is named only where the DNA matches it firmly. Not every row has a clone size; where given, it reads once, few, many or a size class.

TRBV20-1	TRBJ2-7	TRBD1	few	CSAREDRGASYEQYF	TGCAGTGCTAGAGAAGACAGGGGAGCCTCCTACGAGCAGTACTTC
TRBV6-1	TRBJ2-7	NA	few	CASSPPSAPGSEQYF	TGTGCCAGCAGTCCCCCTTCTGCCCCGGGGAGCGAGCAGTACTTC
TRBV20-1	TRBJ2-3	NA	many	CSARETGSDTQYF	TGCAGTGCTAGAGAGACGGGGTCGGATACGCAGTATTTT
TRBV5-1	TRBJ1-6	NA	few	CASSLGDKNSPLHF	TGCGCCAGCAGCTTGGGAGACAAGAATTCACCCCTCCACTTT
TRBV4-1	TRBJ2-7	NA	few	CASSQQTLQRTYSYEQYF	TGCGCCAGCAGCCAGCAAACGTTACAGCGAACTTACTCCTACGAGCAGTACTTC
TRBV30	TRBJ2-1	TRBD2	few	CAWSLGLAGSNEQFF	TGTGCCTGGAGTCTCGGACTAGCGGGATCGAATGAGCAGTTCTTC
TRBV12-3/TRBV12-4	TRBJ2-1	NA	few	CASSLGTSAHNEQFF	TGTGCCAGCAGTTTAGGTACCAGCGCCCACAATGAGCAGTTCTTC
TRBV27	TRBJ2-2	NA	few	CASSPLTRGELFF	TGTGCCAGCAGTCCACTGACGAGAGGGGAGCTGTTTTTT
TRBV12-3/TRBV12-4	TRBJ1-1	NA	few	CASGPGWEAFF	TGTGCCAGCGGACCAGGGTGGGAAGCTTTCTTT
TRBV20-1	TRBJ2-7	TRBD1	NA	CSANFQPGQGDYEQYF	TGCAGTGCTAACTTTCAGCCGGGACAGGGTGACTACGAGCAGTACTTC
TRBV5-1	TRBJ2-2	NA	NA	CASSLSWTGELFF	TGCGCCAGCAGCTTGTCCTGGACCGGGGAGCTGTTTTTT
TRBV6-1	TRBJ2-7	NA	NA	CATTPLQGTGNEQYF	TGTGCCACCACTCCTCTACAGGGGACTGGGAACGAGCAGTACTTC
TRBV2	TRBJ2-3	TRBD1	few	CASSPRTGLGTDTQYF	TGTGCCAGCAGTCCCAGGACAGGTTTAGGCACAGATACGCAGTATTTT
TRBV4-1	TRBJ2-2	NA	many	CASSQERGALPGELFF	TGCGCCAGCAGCCAAGAACGGGGGGCGCTCCCCGGGGAGCTGTTTTTT
TRBV12-3/TRBV12-4	TRBJ1-1	NA	many	CASSLPDDPMNTEAFF	TGTGCCAGCAGTTTACCCGATGACCCCATGAACACTGAAGCTTTCTTT
TRBV5-5	TRBJ1-2	NA	few	CASSLAGQSGYTF	TGTGCCAGCAGCTTGGCCGGTCAGAGTGGCTACACCTTC
TRBV2	TRBJ2-7	NA	NA	CASRRTDLGDEQYF	TGTGCCAGCCGTCGGACCGACCTCGGGGACGAGCAGTACTTC
TRBV7-9	TRBJ2-6	NA	few	CASSPREPPGANVLTF	TGTGCCAGCAGCCCGAGGGAACCCCCTGGGGCCAACGTCCTGACTTTC
TRBV7-9	TRBJ2-1	TRBD1	few	CASSQPGQDEFF	TGTGCCAGCAGCCAACCGGGACAGGACGAGTTCTTC
TRBV19	TRBJ1-2	TRBD1	NA	CASSSGQGIDYGYTF	TGTGCCAGTAGTTCGGGACAGGGGATAGACTATGGCTACACCTTC
TRBV12-3/TRBV12-4	TRBJ1-4	TRBD1	few	CASNQGQGLNEKLFF	TGTGCCAGCAATCAAGGACAGGGCCTTAATGAAAAACTGTTTTTT
TRBV7-3	TRBJ2-7	NA	NA	CASSLGQGIGEQYF	TGTGCCAGCAGCTTAGGCCAGGGAATCGGGGAGCAGTACTTC
TRBV7-6	TRBJ2-1	NA	few	CASSFGGSLYNEQFF	TGTGCCAGCAGCTTTGGTGGCTCGCTATACAATGAGCAGTTCTTC
TRBV5-1	TRBJ2-7	NA	NA	CASSFLKPEREQYF	TGCGCCAGCAGCTTCCTTAAACCCGAGCGGGAGCAGTACTTC
TRBV4-1	TRBJ2-2	NA	few	CASSRERNTGELFF	TGCGCCAGCAGCCGAGAGCGGAACACCGGGGAGCTGTTTTTT
TRBV6-2/TRBV6-3	TRBJ2-2	NA	few	CASSYRGRGLNTGELFF	TGTGCCAGCAGTTACAGGGGCAGGGGACTGAACACCGGGGAGCTGTTTTTT
TRBV5-1	TRBJ2-1	NA	NA	CASSLGSGPNEQFF	TGCGCCAGCAGCTTGGGGTCTGGGCCCAATGAGCAGTTCTTC
TRBV20-1	TRBJ2-7	TRBD2	few	CSARASGGVAGSYEQYF	TGCAGTGCTAGGGCCTCCGGAGGAGTAGCGGGATCCTACGAGCAGTACTTC
TRBV12-3/TRBV12-4	TRBJ1-2	NA	many	CASSLDTGYTF	TGTGCCAGCAGCCTTGATACAGGCTACACCTTC
TRBV29-1	TRBJ2-1	TRBD2	few	CSGRLKAGGIGEQFF	TGCAGCGGACGACTGAAAGCGGGGGGGATCGGTGAGCAGTTCTTC
TRBV11-2	TRBJ2-3	NA	few	CASSLEYADTQYF	TGTGCCAGCAGCTTAGAATACGCAGATACGCAGTATTTT